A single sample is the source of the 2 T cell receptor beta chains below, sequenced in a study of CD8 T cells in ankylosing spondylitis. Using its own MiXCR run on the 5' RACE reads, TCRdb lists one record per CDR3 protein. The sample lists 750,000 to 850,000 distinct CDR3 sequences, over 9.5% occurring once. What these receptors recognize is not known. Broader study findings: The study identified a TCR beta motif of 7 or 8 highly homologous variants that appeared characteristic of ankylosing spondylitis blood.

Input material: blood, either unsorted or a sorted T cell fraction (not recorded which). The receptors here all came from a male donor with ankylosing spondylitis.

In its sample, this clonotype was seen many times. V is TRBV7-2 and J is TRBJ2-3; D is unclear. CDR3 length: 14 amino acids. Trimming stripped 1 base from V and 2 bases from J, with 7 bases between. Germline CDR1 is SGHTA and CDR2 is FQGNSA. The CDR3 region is CASSLGADTDTQYF. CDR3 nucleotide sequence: TGTGCCAGCAGCTTAGGGGCGGACACAGATACGCAGTATTTT.

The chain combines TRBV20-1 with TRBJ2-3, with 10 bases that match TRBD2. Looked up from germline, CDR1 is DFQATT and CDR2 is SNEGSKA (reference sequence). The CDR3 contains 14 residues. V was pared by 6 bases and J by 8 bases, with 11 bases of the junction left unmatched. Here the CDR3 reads CSALGLAPEGTQYF. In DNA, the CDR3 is TGCAGTGCCCTGGGACTAGCGCCCGAAGGTACGCAGTATTTT.